This T cell receptor beta chain was observed in a study of blood T cell repertoires in COVID-19. Study details: Specimens from acute and convalescent COVID-19 originated in the United States, Italy and Spain. Sources were T cells, B-cell-depleted T cells, or PBMCs; the material itself was cDNA or gDNA.

Authors' data handling: Reference gene primer amplification gave estimated nucleated cell counts. The data were produced by immunoSEQ multiplex PCR, yet TCRdb's version contains in-frame clones alone and is incomplete. Clonal size and the V and J genes are those of that table, whereas D and trimming came from the DNA. The table includes roughly 380,000 clones, roughly 77% detected once. Sample: peripheral blood. This sequence originates from a human donor with acute or convalescent COVID-19. The donor label of this sample is uncertain.

In DNA, the CDR3 is TGTGCCAGCAGCCCCCGACAGGGTAAATCTGGAAACACCATATATTTT. As protein: CASSPRQGKSGNTIYF. The chain has TRBV28 and TRBJ1-3; TRBD1 agrees at 7 bases. The V segment lost 6 bases and the J segment 1 base; nucleotides outside the gene matches: 9. CDR3 length: 16 residues. Germline CDR1 is MDHEN and CDR2 is SYDVKM.